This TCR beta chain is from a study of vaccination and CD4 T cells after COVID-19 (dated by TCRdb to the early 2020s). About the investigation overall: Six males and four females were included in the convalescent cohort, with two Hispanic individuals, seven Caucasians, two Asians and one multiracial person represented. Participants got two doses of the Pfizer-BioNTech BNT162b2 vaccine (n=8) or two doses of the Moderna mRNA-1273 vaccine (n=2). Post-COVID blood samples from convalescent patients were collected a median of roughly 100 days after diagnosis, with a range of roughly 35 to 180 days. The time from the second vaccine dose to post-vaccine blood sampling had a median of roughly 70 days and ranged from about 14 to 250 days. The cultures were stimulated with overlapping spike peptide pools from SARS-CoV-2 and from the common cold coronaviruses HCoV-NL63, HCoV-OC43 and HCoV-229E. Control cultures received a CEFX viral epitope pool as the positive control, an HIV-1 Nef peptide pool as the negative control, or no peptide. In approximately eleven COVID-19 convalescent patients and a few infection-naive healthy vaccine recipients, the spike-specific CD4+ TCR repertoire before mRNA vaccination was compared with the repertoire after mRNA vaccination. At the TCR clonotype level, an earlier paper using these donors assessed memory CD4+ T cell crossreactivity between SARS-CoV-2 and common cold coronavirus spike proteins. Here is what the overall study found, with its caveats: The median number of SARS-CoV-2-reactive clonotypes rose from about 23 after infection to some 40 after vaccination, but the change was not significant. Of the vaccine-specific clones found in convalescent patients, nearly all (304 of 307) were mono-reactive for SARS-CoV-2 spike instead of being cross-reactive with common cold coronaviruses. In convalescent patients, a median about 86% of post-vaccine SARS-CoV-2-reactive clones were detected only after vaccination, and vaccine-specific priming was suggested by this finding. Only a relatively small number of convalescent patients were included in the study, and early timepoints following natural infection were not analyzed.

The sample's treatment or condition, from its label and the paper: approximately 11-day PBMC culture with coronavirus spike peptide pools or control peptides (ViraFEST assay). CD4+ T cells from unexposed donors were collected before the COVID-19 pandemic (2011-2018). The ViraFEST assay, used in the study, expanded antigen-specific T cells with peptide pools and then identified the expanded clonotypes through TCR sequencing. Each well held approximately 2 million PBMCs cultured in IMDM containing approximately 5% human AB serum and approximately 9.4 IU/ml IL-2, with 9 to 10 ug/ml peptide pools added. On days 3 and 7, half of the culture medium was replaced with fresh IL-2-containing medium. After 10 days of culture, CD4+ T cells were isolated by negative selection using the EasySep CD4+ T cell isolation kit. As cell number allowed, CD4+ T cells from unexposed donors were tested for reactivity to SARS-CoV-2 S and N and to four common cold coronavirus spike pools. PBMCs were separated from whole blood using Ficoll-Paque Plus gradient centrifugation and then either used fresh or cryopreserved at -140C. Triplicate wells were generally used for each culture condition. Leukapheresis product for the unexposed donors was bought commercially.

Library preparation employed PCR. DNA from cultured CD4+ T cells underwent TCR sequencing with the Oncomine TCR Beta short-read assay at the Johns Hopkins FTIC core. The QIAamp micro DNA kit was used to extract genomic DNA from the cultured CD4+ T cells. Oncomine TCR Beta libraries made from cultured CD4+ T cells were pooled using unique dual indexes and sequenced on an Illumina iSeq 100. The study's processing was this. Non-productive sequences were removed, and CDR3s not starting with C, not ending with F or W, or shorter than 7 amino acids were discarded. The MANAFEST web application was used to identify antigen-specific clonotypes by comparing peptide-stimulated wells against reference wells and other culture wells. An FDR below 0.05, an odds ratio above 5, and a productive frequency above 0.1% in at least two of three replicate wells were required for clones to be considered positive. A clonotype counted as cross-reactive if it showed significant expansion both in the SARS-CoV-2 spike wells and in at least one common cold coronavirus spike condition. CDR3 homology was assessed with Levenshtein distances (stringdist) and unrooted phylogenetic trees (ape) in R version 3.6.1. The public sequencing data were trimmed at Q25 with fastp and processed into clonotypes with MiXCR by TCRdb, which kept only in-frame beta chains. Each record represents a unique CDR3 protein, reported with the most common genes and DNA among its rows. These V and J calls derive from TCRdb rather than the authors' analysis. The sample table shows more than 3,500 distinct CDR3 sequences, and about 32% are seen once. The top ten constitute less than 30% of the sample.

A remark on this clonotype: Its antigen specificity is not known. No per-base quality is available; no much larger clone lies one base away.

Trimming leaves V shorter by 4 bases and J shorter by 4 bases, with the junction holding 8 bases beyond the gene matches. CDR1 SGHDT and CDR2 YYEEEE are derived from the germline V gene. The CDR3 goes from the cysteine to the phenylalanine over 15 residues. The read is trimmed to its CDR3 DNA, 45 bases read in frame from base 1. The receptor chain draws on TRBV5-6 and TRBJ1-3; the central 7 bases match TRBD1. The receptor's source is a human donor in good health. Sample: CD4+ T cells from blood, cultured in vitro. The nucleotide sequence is TGTGCCAGCAGCATGACAGGGACGGGAGGAAACACCATATATTTT. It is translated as CASSMTGTGGNTIYF.